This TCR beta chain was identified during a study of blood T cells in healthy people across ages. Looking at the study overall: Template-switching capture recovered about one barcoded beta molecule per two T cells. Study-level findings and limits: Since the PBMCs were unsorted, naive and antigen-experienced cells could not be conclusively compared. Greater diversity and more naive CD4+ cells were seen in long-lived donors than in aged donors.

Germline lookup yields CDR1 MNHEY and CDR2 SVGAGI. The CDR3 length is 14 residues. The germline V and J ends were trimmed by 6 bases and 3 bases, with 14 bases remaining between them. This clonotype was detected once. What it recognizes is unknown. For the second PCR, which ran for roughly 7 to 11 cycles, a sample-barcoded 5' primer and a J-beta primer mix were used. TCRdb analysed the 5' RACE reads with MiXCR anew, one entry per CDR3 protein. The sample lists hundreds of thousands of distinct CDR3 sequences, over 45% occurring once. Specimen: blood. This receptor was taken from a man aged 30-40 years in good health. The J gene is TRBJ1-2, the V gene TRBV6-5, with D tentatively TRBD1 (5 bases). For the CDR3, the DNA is TGTGCCAGCAGACCCGGAGGGACCGACTATGGCTACACCTTC. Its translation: CASRPGGTDYGYTF.